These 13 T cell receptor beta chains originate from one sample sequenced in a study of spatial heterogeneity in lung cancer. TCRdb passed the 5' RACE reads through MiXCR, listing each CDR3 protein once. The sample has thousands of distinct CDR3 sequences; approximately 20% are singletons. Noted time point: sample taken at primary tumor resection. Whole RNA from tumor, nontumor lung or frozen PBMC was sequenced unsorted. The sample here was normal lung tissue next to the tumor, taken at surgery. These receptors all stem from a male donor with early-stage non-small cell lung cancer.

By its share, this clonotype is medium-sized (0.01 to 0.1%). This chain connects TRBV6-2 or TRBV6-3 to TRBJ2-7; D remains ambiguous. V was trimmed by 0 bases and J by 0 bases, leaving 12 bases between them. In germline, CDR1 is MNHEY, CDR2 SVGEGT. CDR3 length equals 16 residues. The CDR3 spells CASSYSPRTVSYEQYV. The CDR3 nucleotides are TGTGCCAGCAGTTACTCGCCTCGGACCGTCTCCTACGAGCAGTACGTC.

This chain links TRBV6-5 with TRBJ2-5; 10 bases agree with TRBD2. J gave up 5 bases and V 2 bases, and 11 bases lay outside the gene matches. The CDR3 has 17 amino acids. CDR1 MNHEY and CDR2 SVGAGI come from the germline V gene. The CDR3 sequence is CASSYGPPSGGEETQYF. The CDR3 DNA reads TGTGCCAGCAGTTACGGCCCCCCCAGCGGGGGGGAGGAGACCCAGTACTTC.

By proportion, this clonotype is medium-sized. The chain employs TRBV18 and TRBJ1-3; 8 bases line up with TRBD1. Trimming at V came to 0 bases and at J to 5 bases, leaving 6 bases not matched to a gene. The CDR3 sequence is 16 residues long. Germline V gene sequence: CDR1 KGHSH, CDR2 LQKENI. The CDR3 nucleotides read TGTGCCAGCTCACCACCGGGGCAGGGGGCAAGAAACACCATATATTTT. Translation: CASSPPGQGARNTIYF.

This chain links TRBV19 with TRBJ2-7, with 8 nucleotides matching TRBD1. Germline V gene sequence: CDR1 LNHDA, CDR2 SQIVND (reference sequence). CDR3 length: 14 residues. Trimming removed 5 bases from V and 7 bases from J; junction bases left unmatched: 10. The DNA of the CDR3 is TGTGCCAGTAGTGGAGGGACAGGCCCTCGGGAGCAGTACTTC. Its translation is CASSGGTGPREQYF.

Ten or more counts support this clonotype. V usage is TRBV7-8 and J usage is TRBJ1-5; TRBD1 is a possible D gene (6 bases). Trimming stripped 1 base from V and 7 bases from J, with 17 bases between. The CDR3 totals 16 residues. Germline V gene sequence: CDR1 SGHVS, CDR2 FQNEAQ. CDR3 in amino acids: CASSLDVGGVRQPQHF. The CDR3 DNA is TGTGCCAGCAGCTTAGATGTAGGGGGAGTAAGACAGCCCCAGCATTTT.

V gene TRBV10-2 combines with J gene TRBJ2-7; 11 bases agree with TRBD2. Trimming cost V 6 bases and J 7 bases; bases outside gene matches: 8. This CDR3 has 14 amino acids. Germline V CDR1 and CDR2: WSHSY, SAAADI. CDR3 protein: CASSELAGEVEQYF. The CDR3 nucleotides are TGCGCCAGCAGCGAACTAGCGGGAGAGGTGGAGCAGTACTTC.

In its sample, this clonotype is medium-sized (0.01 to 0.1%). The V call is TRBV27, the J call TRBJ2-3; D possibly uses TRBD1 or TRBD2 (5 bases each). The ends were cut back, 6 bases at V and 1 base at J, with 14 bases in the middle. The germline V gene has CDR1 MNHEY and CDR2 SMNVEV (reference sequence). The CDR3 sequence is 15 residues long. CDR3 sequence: CASRPGPLRTDTQYF. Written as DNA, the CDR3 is TGTGCCAGCAGGCCGGGACCCCTCCGCACAGATACGCAGTATTTT.

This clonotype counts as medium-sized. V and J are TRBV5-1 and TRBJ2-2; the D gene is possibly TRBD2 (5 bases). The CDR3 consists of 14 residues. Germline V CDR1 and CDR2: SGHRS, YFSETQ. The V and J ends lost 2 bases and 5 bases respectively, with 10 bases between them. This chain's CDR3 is CASSLRGGTGELFF. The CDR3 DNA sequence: TGCGCCAGCAGCTTACGGGGTGGAACCGGGGAGCTGTTTTTT.

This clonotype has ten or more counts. This CDR3 reads CSASPDQDLFYNEQFF. The CDR3 nucleotides read TGCAGTGCTAGCCCTGATCAGGACCTTTTCTACAATGAGCAGTTCTTC. This chain joins TRBV20-1 and TRBJ2-1; D call uncertain. This CDR3 has 16 amino acids. The germline V and J ends were trimmed by 3 bases and 3 bases, with 18 bases remaining between them. Germline V gene sequence: CDR1 DFQATT, CDR2 SNEGSKA (reference sequence).

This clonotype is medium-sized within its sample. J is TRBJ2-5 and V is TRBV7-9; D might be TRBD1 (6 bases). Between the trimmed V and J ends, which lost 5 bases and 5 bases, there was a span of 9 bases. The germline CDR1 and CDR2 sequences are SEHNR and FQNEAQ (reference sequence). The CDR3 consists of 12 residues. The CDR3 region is CASSRTVETQYF. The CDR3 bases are TGTGCCAGCAGCCGGACAGTTGAGACCCAGTACTTC.

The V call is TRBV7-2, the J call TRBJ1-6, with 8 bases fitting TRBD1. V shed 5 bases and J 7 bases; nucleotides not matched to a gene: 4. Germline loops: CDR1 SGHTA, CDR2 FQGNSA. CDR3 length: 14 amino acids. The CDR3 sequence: CASSLRTGNSPLHF. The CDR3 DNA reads TGTGCCAGCAGCCTAAGGACAGGGAATTCACCCCTCCACTTT.

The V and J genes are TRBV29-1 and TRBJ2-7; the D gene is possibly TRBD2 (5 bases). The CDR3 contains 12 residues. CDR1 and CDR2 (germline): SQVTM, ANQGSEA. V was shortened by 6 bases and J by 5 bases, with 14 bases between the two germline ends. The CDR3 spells CSVKSGSNEQYF. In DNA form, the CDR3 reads TGCAGCGTCAAGTCTGGGAGTAACGAGCAGTACTTC.

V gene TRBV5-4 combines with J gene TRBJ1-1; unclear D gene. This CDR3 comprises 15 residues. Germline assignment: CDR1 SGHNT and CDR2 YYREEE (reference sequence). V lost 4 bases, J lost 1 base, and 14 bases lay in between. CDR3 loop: CASSPPFRGNTEAFF. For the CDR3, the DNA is TGTGCCAGCAGCCCCCCGTTTCGGGGGAACACTGAAGCTTTCTTT.